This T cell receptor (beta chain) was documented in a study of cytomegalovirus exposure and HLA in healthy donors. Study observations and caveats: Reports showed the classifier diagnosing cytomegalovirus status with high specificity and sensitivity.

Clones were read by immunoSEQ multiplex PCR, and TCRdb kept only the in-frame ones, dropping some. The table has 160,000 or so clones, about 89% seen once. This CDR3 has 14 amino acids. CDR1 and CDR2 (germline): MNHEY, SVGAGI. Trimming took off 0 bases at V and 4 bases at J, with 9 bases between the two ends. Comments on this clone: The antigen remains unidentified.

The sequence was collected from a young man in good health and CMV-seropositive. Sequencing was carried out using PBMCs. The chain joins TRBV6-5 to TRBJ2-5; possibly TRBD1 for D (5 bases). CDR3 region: CASSYSFRAETQYF. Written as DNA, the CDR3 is TGTGCCAGCAGTTACTCGTTCAGGGCAGAGACCCAGTACTTC.